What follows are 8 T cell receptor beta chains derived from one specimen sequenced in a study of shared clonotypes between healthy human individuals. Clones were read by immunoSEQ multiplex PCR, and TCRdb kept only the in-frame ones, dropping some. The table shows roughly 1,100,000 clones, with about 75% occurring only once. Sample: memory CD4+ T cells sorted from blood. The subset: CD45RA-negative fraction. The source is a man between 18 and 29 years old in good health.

CDR3 sequence: CASTRTGQGIEKLFF. In DNA, the CDR3 is TGTGCCAGCACTCGGACCGGACAGGGCATTGAAAAACTGTTTTTT. The chain couples TRBV28 to TRBJ1-4, with TRBD1 matching 8 bases. V shed 7 bases, J shed 7 bases, and the junction held 11 bases outside the gene matches. This CDR3 spans 15 amino acids. CDR1 is MDHEN, CDR2 SYDVKM, per germline.

The CDR3 coding sequence is TGCGCCAGCAGCTTGGGGGCTAGCGGGACCGCGAACACCGGGGAGCTGTTTTTT. This gives the protein CASSLGASGTANTGELFF. The chain links TRBV5-1 to TRBJ2-2, with 9 bases aligning to TRBD2. The ends lost 0 bases at V and 0 bases at J; junction bases unmatched: 6. The CDR3 is 18 amino acids. Germline assignment: CDR1 SGHRS and CDR2 YFSETQ.

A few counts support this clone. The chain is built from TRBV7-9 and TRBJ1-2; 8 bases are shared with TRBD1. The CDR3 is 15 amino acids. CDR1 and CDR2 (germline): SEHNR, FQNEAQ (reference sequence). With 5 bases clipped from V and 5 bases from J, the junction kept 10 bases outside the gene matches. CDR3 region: CASSPGQGGQYGYTF. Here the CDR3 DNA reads TGTGCCAGCAGCCCTGGACAGGGTGGGCAATATGGCTACACCTTC.

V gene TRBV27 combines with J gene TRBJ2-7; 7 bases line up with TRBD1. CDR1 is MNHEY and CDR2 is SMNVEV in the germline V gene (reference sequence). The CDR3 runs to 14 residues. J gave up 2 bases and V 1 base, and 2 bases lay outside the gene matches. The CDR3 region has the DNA TGTGCCAGCAGTTTATTAGGGGGCCCCTACGAGCAGTACTTC. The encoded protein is CASSLLGGPYEQYF.

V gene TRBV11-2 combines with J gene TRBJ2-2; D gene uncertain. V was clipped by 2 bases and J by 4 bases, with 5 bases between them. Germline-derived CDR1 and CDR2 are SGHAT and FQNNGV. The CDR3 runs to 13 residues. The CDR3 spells CASSLHITGELFF. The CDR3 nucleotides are TGTGCCAGCAGCTTACACATCACCGGGGAGCTGTTTTTT.

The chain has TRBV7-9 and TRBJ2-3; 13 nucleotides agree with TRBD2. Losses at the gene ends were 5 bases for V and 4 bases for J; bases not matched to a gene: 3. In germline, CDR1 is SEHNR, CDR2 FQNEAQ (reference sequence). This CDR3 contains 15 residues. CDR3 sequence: CASSLGTSGADTQYF. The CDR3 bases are TGTGCCAGCAGCCTAGGGACTAGCGGGGCAGATACGCAGTATTTT.

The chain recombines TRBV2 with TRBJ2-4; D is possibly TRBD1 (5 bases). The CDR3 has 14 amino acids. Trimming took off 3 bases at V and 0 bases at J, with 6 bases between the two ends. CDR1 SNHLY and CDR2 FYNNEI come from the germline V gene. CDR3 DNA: TGTGCCAGCAGTGACAGGGTAGCCAAAAACATTCAGTACTTC. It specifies CASSDRVAKNIQYF.

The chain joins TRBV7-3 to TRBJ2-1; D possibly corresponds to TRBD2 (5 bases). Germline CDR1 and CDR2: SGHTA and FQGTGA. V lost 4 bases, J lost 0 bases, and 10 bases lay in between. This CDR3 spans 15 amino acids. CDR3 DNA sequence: TGTGCCAGCAGCTCCCCGGGGAGCTCCTACAATGAGCAGTTCTTC. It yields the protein CASSSPGSSYNEQFF.